The 7 T cell receptor beta chains in this list originate from one sample, sequenced in a study of shared clonotypes between healthy human individuals. The table came from immunoSEQ multiplex PCR; TCRdb's copy has only in-frame clones and leaves some out. The sample contains some 2,100,000 clones, around 93% of which appear only once. The naive CD8 population came from CD45RO-negative cells selected for CCR7, without terminally differentiated effector memory CD45RA+ cells. Sequencing used naive CD8+ T cells from PBMCs. These receptors were obtained from a man aged 18 to 30 in good health. Some clones in this sample may be carry-over from other donors' samples.

This clone was recorded a few times. The J gene is TRBJ1-1, the V gene TRBV30; D not certain. Trimming stripped 0 bases from V and 5 bases from J, with 10 bases between. The length of the CDR3 is 13 residues. Germline-derived CDR1 and CDR2 are GTSNPN and SVGIG (reference sequence). Written as DNA, the CDR3 is TGTGCCTGGAGTGTCGGGGTAAGGACTGAAGCTTTCTTT. Amino acids: CAWSVGVRTEAFF.

The chain has TRBV4-3 and TRBJ2-3; D unresolved. Germline values: CDR1 LGHNA, CDR2 YSLEER. This CDR3 contains 17 residues. Deletions cut 0 bases from V and 3 bases from J, with 16 bases between. The CDR3 region is CASSQEGRAFATDTQYF. Written as DNA, the CDR3 is TGCGCCAGCAGCCAAGAAGGGCGAGCGTTCGCTACAGATACGCAGTATTTT.

The chain links TRBV7-2 to TRBJ1-5; D is unresolved. The germline V gene has CDR1 SGHTA and CDR2 FQGNSA. V was cut by 1 base and J by 7 bases, with 5 bases left in between. The CDR3 contains 12 residues. CDR3 DNA sequence: TGTGCCAGCAGCTTAGAGGTACAGCCCCAGCATTTT. As protein: CASSLEVQPQHF.

This chain connects TRBV9 to TRBJ1-2; 8 nucleotides agree with TRBD1. Germline CDR1 SGDLS, CDR2 YYNGEE. This CDR3 is built from 19 residues. Trimming cost V 0 bases and J 4 bases; bases outside gene matches: 17. DNA of the CDR3: TGTGCCAGCAGCGTAGCGGAGGTGGCAGGGGGCGGGTACGGCTATGGCTACACCTTC. This sequence encodes CASSVAEVAGGGYGYGYTF.

J is TRBJ2-1 and V is TRBV4-1; D call uncertain. This CDR3 spans 13 amino acids. V gave up 4 bases and J gave up 7 bases, with 11 bases separating them. Looked up from germline, CDR1 is MGHRA and CDR2 is YSYEKL. CDR3 sequence reads: CASSRVLGNEQFF. The DNA of the CDR3 is TGCGCCAGCAGCCGGGTGTTGGGGAATGAGCAGTTCTTC.

V usage is TRBV4-1 and J usage is TRBJ1-2; D not certain. Deletions cut 0 bases from V and 0 bases from J, with 8 bases between. This CDR3 region has 15 residues. The germline V gene has CDR1 MGHRA and CDR2 YSYEKL. CDR3 bases: TGCGCCAGCAGCCAAGACCAGAGAGCTAACTATGGCTACACCTTC. Translated, it gives CASSQDQRANYGYTF.

The DNA of the CDR3 is TGTGCCAGCAGCCTCGAATATGGCTACACCTTC. This gives the protein CASSLEYGYTF. The chain employs TRBV7-3 and TRBJ1-2; D remains unclear. The germline V gene encodes CDR1 SGHTA and CDR2 FQGTGA. Trimming took off 5 bases at V and 5 bases at J, with 6 bases between the two ends. This CDR3 has 11 residues.